These 8 T cell receptor beta chains came from one sample sequenced in a study of CXCR3-negative and CXCR3-positive naive CD8 T cells. In preparing the TRB cDNA libraries, 5' RACE with UMI labels was used. After re-calling the 5' RACE reads, TCRdb lists one entry per CDR3 protein, DNA absent. The sample includes roughly 7,300 distinct CDR3 sequences. General study results and limits: Greater hydrophobicity was found in TRB CDR3s of CXCR3-positive naive cells than of CXCR3-negative naive cells.

No antigen is known for these receptors. Material for sequencing was naive CXCR3+ CD8+ T cells from blood. The subset was: CD45RO-CCR7+CD27+CD95- naive CD8+ T cells expressing CXCR3 (TNR3+). The receptors derive from a human donor in good health. Some clones in this sample may be carry-over from other donors' samples.

This clonotype is deemed medium-sized (0.01 to 0.1%) by its frequency. J is TRBJ2-7 and V is TRBV29-1; with no DNA, the TCRdb D assignment of TRBD2 cannot be verified. This CDR3 comprises 14 residues. The germline gives CDR1 SQVTM, CDR2 ANQGSEA. CDR3 protein: CSVEVGAGDYEQYF.

By frequency, this clonotype registers medium-sized. The V and J genes are TRBV29-1 and TRBJ1-1; TCRdb indicates TRBD1, and absent DNA this call remains unverified. The CDR3 has 14 residues. Germline V lookup: CDR1 SQVTM, CDR2 ANQGSEA. The CDR3 loop reads CSVEYYRENTEAFF.

This clonotype is identified as medium-sized from frequency. The chain joins TRBV5-1 to TRBJ2-7; checking the TCRdb D call of TRBD1 is not possible without DNA. Germline V gene data show CDR1 as SGHRS and CDR2 as YFSETQ. The CDR3 totals 13 residues. The chain's CDR3 is CASSRDGPYEQYF.

The chain couples TRBV28 to TRBJ2-7; TCRdb's D call, TRBD1, is unchecked because there is no DNA. This CDR3 is 14 amino acids long. Germline V gene sequence: CDR1 MDHEN, CDR2 SYDVKM. The CDR3 protein is CASSFRGPSYEQYF.

In terms of frequency, this clonotype is medium-sized. The chain is built from TRBV29-1 and TRBJ2-1. The CDR3 has 14 amino acids. Germline CDR1 is SQVTM and CDR2 is ANQGSEA. Here the CDR3 reads CSAKGGRSYNEQFF.

The CDR3 region is CASSYGDGVTNTQYF. The rearrangement links TRBV6-2 or TRBV6-3 to TRBJ2-3. Looked up from germline, CDR1 is MNHEY and CDR2 is SVGEGT. The CDR3 length is 15 residues.

CDR3 loop: CASRSQGLNTEAFF. The gene calls are TRBV27 and TRBJ1-1; TCRdb proposes TRBD1, but this gene call is untestable without DNA. The germline V gene encodes CDR1 MNHEY and CDR2 SMNVEV (reference sequence). The CDR3 runs 14 residues.

This clonotype is called medium-sized based on its frequency. The chain combines TRBV29-1 with TRBJ1-2; TCRdb's D call, TRBD1, is unchecked because there is no DNA. The CDR3 has 13 amino acids. Germline assignment: CDR1 SQVTM and CDR2 ANQGSEA. CDR3 in amino acids: CSVDAGAHYGYTF.